Below, 20 T cell receptor beta chains from the same sample are listed, as sequenced in a study of T-cell reconstitution after alpha-beta-depleted transplantation in children. Unique molecular identifiers were built into the TCRbeta library. TCRdb re-derived calls from the PCR reads in MiXCR, one entry per CDR3 protein. In the table there are around 200,000 distinct CDR3 sequences, approximately 15% of which are singletons. This specimen was PBMCs, mostly from graft donor cells, taken 360 days after TCRalphabeta/CD19-depleted stem cell transplant. These receptors all stem from a male patient aged 2 to 10 who had a stem cell transplant for acute lymphoblastic leukemia, so the T cells may come from the graft donor.

This clonotype was counted only a few times. The rearrangement uses TRBV6-2 or TRBV6-3 and TRBJ2-2; weak D call: TRBD2 (6 bases). The CDR3 contains 15 residues. V lost 7 bases and J 5 bases, leaving 17 bases between the germline ends. The germline V gene encodes CDR1 MNHEY and CDR2 SVGEGT. The CDR3 region is CASTITWGRTGELFF. CDR3 nucleotide sequence: TGTGCCAGCACCATAACGTGGGGGAGGACCGGGGAGCTGTTTTTT.

The V call is TRBV11-2, the J call TRBJ2-7; D gene unclear. CDR3 size: 15 residues. Trimming left V 1 base short and J 2 bases short, with 12 bases between. The germline CDR1 and CDR2 sequences are SGHAT and FQNNGV. CDR3 bases: TGTGCCAGCAGCTTAGTATCACTAACCACCTACGAGCAGTACTTC. Its translation is CASSLVSLTTYEQYF.

The sample holds many counts of this clonotype. Its ends do not fully match the called genes, so a read error is possible. The CDR3 DNA reads TGCGCCAGCACCTTGGGGACAGGGGGAACTGAAGCTTTCTTT. Translation: CASTLGTGGTEAFF. This chain uses TRBV5-1 with TRBJ1-1, with TRBD1 matching over 11 bases. Germline lookup yields CDR1 SGHRS and CDR2 YFSETQ. The CDR3 length is 14 residues. Complete variable domain (other parts from reference TRBV5-1 and TRBJ1-1): KAGVTQTPRYLIKTRGQQVTLSCSPISGHRSVSWYQQTPGQGLQFLFEYFSETQRNKGNFPGRFSGRQFSNSRSEMNVSTLELGDSALYLCASTLGTGGTEAFFGQGTRLTVV.

This clonotype was found a few times. This chain connects TRBV28 to TRBJ2-3; D perhaps matches TRBD2 (5 bases). Trimming pared 3 bases from V and 2 bases from J, leaving 9 bases between. The CDR3 is made up of 14 amino acids. Germline CDR1 MDHEN, CDR2 SYDVKM. CDR3 DNA sequence: TGTGCCAGCAGTTTCGCCGGGATCACAGATACGCAGTATTTT. Translation: CASSFAGITDTQYF.

The chain has TRBV28 and TRBJ2-1, with D possibly matching TRBD1 (7 bases). V was trimmed by 3 bases and J by 2 bases, leaving 14 bases between them. The CDR3 covers 16 residues. Germline V gene data show CDR1 as MDHEN and CDR2 as SYDVKM. CDR3 amino acids: CASSFSDREAYNEQFF. In nucleotides, the CDR3 is TGTGCCAGCAGTTTTTCCGACAGGGAGGCCTACAATGAGCAGTTCTTC.

The chain carries TRBV28 and TRBJ1-2; D gene uncertain. From germline, CDR1 is MDHEN and CDR2 SYDVKM. CDR3 length: 12 amino acids. Trimming removed 4 bases from V and 6 bases from J, with 9 bases in between. CDR3 loop: CASSSLFDGYTF. CDR3 nucleotide sequence: TGTGCCAGCAGTTCGCTTTTCGATGGCTACACCTTC.

This clonotype was detected only a few times. The J gene is TRBJ2-3, the V gene TRBV3-1; tentatively, D is TRBD1 or TRBD2 (5 bases each). The CDR3 runs 12 residues. The germline V and J ends were trimmed by 4 bases and 4 bases, with 6 bases remaining between them. Per germline, CDR1 LGHDT and CDR2 YNNKEL (reference sequence). CDR3 protein: CASSRDADTQYF. The DNA for the CDR3 is TGTGCCAGCAGCCGGGACGCAGATACGCAGTATTTT.

V usage is TRBV5-1 and J usage is TRBJ2-1; 7 bases line up with TRBD1. The V gene's germline CDR1 is SGHRS and CDR2 YFSETQ. CDR3 length: 17 residues. The V and J ends lost 2 bases and 1 base, in that order; junction bases with no gene match: 9. This CDR3 reads CASSFQDRTISYNEQFF. The DNA for the CDR3 is TGCGCCAGCAGCTTCCAGGACAGGACCATATCCTACAATGAGCAGTTCTTC. Variable domain in full (rest from reference TRBV5-1 and TRBJ2-1): KAGVTQTPRYLIKTRGQQVTLSCSPISGHRSVSWYQQTPGQGLQFLFEYFSETQRNKGNFPGRFSGRQFSNSRSEMNVSTLELGDSALYLCASSFQDRTISYNEQFFGPGTRLTVL.

Comments on this clonotype: A much more abundant neighbour one base away suggests this may be a read error. The chain joins TRBV3-1 to TRBJ1-6, with a possible D match to TRBD1 (6 bases). The CDR3 sequence is 14 residues long. Germline assignment: CDR1 LGHDT and CDR2 YNNKEL (reference sequence). V dropped 4 bases and J dropped 8 bases, with 12 bases sitting between them. The CDR3 sequence: CASSPEQGYSPLHF. CDR3 in DNA: TGTGCCAGCAGCCCGGAACAGGGCTATTCACCCCTCCACTTT.

This clonotype has a handful of counts. The CDR3 loop is CASSPPGRSNEQFF. CDR3 coding DNA: TGTGCCAGCAGCCCACCGGGACGAAGCAATGAGCAGTTCTTC. This chain uses TRBV6-1 with TRBJ2-1, with D perhaps being TRBD1 or TRBD2 (5 bases each). Looked up from germline, CDR1 is MNHNS and CDR2 is SASEGT. This CDR3 has 14 amino acids. Trimming took off 6 bases at V and 6 bases at J, with 15 bases between the two ends.

This clonotype appeared a few times. The rearrangement joins TRBV5-6 to TRBJ2-2, with D possibly being TRBD1 (5 bases). From germline, CDR1 is SGHDT and CDR2 YYEEEE. This CDR3 contains 14 residues. V lost 1 base and J 6 bases, leaving 10 bases between the germline ends. DNA for the CDR3: TGTGCCAGCAGCTTGAGGCCAGGGTCCGGGGAGCTGTTTTTT. It codes for CASSLRPGSGELFF.

This chain connects TRBV7-8 to TRBJ2-2, with TRBD2 matching over 10 bases. Unmatched junction bases numbered 10, after V lost 1 base and J lost 2 bases. In germline, CDR1 is SGHVS, CDR2 FQNEAQ. CDR3 length: 19 residues. CDR3 protein: CASSLVVILAGANTGELFF. For the CDR3, the DNA is TGTGCCAGCAGCTTAGTAGTGATCCTAGCGGGGGCAAACACCGGGGAGCTGTTTTTT.

The table lists this clonotype with a few counts. Germline is not matched at one junction end, which may reflect a read error. J is TRBJ2-3 and V is TRBV15; 8 positions agree with TRBD1. The germline V gene encodes CDR1 LNHNV and CDR2 YYDKDF (reference sequence). CDR3 length: 13 amino acids. CDR3 sequence (DNA): TGTGCCACCAGCACCCGCGGGACAGGTACGCAGTATTTT. Translating it yields CATSTRGTGTQYF. The full variable domain, with the rest looked up from reference TRBV15 and TRBJ2-3, is DAMVIQNPRYQVTQFGKPVTLSCSQTLNHNVMYWYQQKSSQAPKLLFHYYDKDFNNEADTPDNFQSRRPNTSFCFLDIRSPGLGDTAMYLCATSTRGTGTQYFGPGTRLTVL.

The chain joins TRBV12-3 or TRBV12-4 to TRBJ2-1; D gene uncertain. The V end lost 6 bases, the J end lost 6 bases, and 9 bases lay between the germline ends. The CDR3 spans 12 residues. CDR3 region: CASRATVNEQFF. The CDR3 DNA reads as TGTGCCAGCAGAGCCACGGTCAATGAGCAGTTCTTC.

The CDR3 spells CATSDPDRGGEQYF. DNA for the CDR3: TGTGCCACCAGTGACCCCGACAGGGGTGGTGAGCAGTACTTC. The chain couples TRBV24-1 to TRBJ2-7; 8 bases match TRBD1. The ends lost 4 bases at V and 7 bases at J; junction bases unmatched: 8. Germline CDR1 reads KGHDR; CDR2 reads SFDVKD. The CDR3 runs to 14 residues.

This rearrangement joins TRBV28 to TRBJ1-5; tentative D call: TRBD1 (5 bases). CDR1 is MDHEN and CDR2 is SYDVKM in the germline V gene. The CDR3 spans 17 residues. The V end was cut by 2 bases, the J end by 0 bases, with 14 bases between. CDR3 region: CASSLVQGKNSNQPQHF. The DNA for the CDR3 is TGTGCCAGCAGTTTAGTGCAGGGAAAAAATAGCAATCAGCCCCAGCATTTT. Looking up the rest from reference TRBV28 and TRBJ1-5 gives the full variable domain: DVKVTQSSRYLVKRTGEKVFLECVQDMDHENMFWYRQDPGLGLRLIYFSYDVKMKEKGDIPEGYSVSREKKERFSLILESASTNQTSMYLCASSLVQGKNSNQPQHFGDGTRLSIL.

This clonotype was observed a few times. The V gene is TRBV10-3, the J gene TRBJ2-1; D unclear. V was shortened by 7 bases and J by 6 bases, with 13 bases between the two germline ends. CDR3 size: 13 residues. The germline gives CDR1 ENHRY, CDR2 SYGVKD. This CDR3 is CAIIITPSNEQFF. CDR3 DNA sequence: TGTGCCATCATAATTACCCCCTCCAATGAGCAGTTCTTC.

This clonotype was detected only a few times. V usage is TRBV28 and J usage is TRBJ2-5; the D is unclear. The V end was cut by 7 bases, the J end by 3 bases, with 9 bases between. The germline gives CDR1 MDHEN, CDR2 SYDVKM. This CDR3 has 12 residues. CDR3 coding DNA: TGTGCCAGCATAGGCGACGAAGAGACCCAGTACTTC. It is translated as CASIGDEETQYF.

The rearrangement uses TRBV9 and TRBJ2-3; 8 nucleotides match TRBD2. Per germline, CDR1 SGDLS and CDR2 YYNGEE. The CDR3 sequence is 18 residues long. V lost 1 base and J lost 0; bases outside the gene matches: 10. The CDR3 DNA reads as TGTGCCAGCAGCGTATTCCCGTGGACTAGCAGAAGCACAGATACGCAGTATTTT. This encodes CASSVFPWTSRSTDTQYF.

This clonotype occurred many times. The genes are TRBV20-1 and TRBJ2-3, with 15 bases that match TRBD2. This CDR3 region has 17 residues. V shed 5 bases, J shed 3 bases, and the junction held 9 bases outside the gene matches. Germline V gene sequence: CDR1 DFQATT, CDR2 SNEGSKA (reference sequence). This CDR3 is CSAGGTSGGLGTDTQYF. The CDR3 region has the DNA TGCAGTGCTGGTGGGACTAGCGGGGGGCTAGGTACAGATACGCAGTATTTT.